A selection of T cell receptor beta chains follows, all from one sample in a study of blood T cell repertoires in COVID-19. Profiled with immunoSEQ multiplex PCR; TCRdb holds only in-frame clones, not every one. The repertoire holds some 160,000 clones, with about 80% as singletons. The sequenced material came from peripheral blood. The receptors originated from an elderly woman with acute or convalescent COVID-19. CDR3s include the opening cysteine and the closing phenylalanine or tryptophan. The D gene is left open where the match is weak. Rows give clone size only sometimes, using once, few, many, or a class for an expanded clone.

clone_size,j_call,d_call,v_call,cdr3_nt,cdr3_aa
few,TRBJ2-1,TRBD2,TRBV19,TGTGCCAGTAGTAGAACATCTAGCGGGGGGCCAAATGAGCAGTTCTTC,CASSRTSSGGPNEQFF
.,TRBJ1-2,.,TRBV10-3,TGTGCCATCAGTGAGTCGACTCAGGGCCTCTATGGCTACACCTTC,CAISESTQGLYGYTF
few,TRBJ1-6,TRBD1,TRBV19,TGTGCCAGTAGTACCCTGACAGGGAACAATTCACCCCTCCACTTT,CASSTLTGNNSPLHF
.,TRBJ1-5,TRBD1,TRBV5-1,TGCGCCAGCAGCCCCGGGGACAGGGGAATCAATCAGCCCCAGCATTTT,CASSPGDRGINQPQHF
.,TRBJ2-3,.,TRBV28,TGTGCCAGCAGTTTCCCGGCAGGGATGGGAGATACGCAGTATTTT,CASSFPAGMGDTQYF
.,TRBJ2-3,TRBD1,TRBV6-5,TGTGCCAGCAGGGACAGGGGCACAGATACGCAGTATTTT,CASRDRGTDTQYF
.,TRBJ2-7,.,TRBV21-1,TGTGCCAGCGAAGCGGCGGCCTACGAGCAGTACTTC,CASEAAAYEQYF
.,TRBJ2-5,TRBD2,TRBV4-3,TGCGCCAGCAGCCAAGCTAGCGGGGGGGCAGAGACCCAGTACTTC,CASSQASGGAETQYF
.,TRBJ1-2,.,TRBV7-8,TGTGCCAGCAGCTTAGAACAGTACTATGGCTACACCTTC,CASSLEQYYGYTF
.,TRBJ1-5,.,TRBV5-6,TGTGCCAGCAGCTTCGGACAAAATCAGCCCCAGCATTTT,CASSFGQNQPQHF
.,TRBJ2-6,.,TRBV14,TGTGCCAGCAGACAGAGTCTTCGGCGATCTGGGGCCAACGTCCTGACTTTC,CASRQSLRRSGANVLTF
.,TRBJ1-2,TRBD1,TRBV11-2,TGTGCCAGCAGCTTAGACAGGGGGCCATATGGCTACACCTTC,CASSLDRGPYGYTF
.,TRBJ2-6,.,TRBV4-2,TGTGCCAGCAGCCTCCCCGCAGACTCTGGGGCCAACGTCCTGACTTTC,CASSLPADSGANVLTF
.,TRBJ1-2,.,TRBV12-3/TRBV12-4,TGTGCCAGCAGTTTGACAGTCAACTATGGCTACACCTTC,CASSLTVNYGYTF
.,TRBJ1-6,.,TRBV19,TGTGCCAGTAGTATAGCCCACGGCCGGGATTCACCCCTCCACTTT,CASSIAHGRDSPLHF
few,TRBJ2-7,.,TRBV4-1,TGCGCCAGCAGCCCGGGACAAGTGAGCAGGGAGCAGTACTTC,CASSPGQVSREQYF
.,TRBJ1-6,TRBD1,TRBV4-1,TGCGCCAGCAGCCGGACAGGGGTGGATAATTCACCCCTCCACTTT,CASSRTGVDNSPLHF
.,TRBJ2-1,TRBD2,TRBV9,TGTGCCAGCAGCACAGCCGGGGGGGCCGGCCTCAATGAGCAGTTCTTC,CASSTAGGAGLNEQFF
.,TRBJ2-1,TRBD1,TRBV24-1,TGTGCCACCAGTGATCCCAGGGCTTGGCAGGGGGCGGCCGGTGAGCAGTTCTTC,CATSDPRAWQGAAGEQFF
many,TRBJ2-1,TRBD1,TRBV5-5,TGTGCCAGCAGCTTCACAGGGGCCCTGTTATCTGAGCAGTTCTTC,CASSFTGALLSEQFF
.,TRBJ1-2,.,TRBV9,TGTGCCAGCAGCAGAGCGGGACGCGTCTATGGCTACACCTTC,CASSRAGRVYGYTF
once,TRBJ2-7,.,TRBV19,TGTGCCAGTAGTATTAGCCTGCAGGGGTTTGCGCAGTACTTC,CASSISLQGFAQYF
.,TRBJ1-6,.,TRBV4-2,TGTGCCAGCAGCCAAGGAACGCTACAGGATTCACCCCTCCACTTT,CASSQGTLQDSPLHF
.,TRBJ2-6,.,TRBV19,TGTGCCAGTTCCGTTCTTGTTTCTGGGGCCAACGTCCTGACTTTC,CASSVLVSGANVLTF
.,TRBJ2-3,TRBD2,TRBV9,TGTGCCAGCAGCGGACCCAAGGTAACTAGCGGTATAAACACAGATACGCAGTATTTT,CASSGPKVTSGINTDTQYF
.,TRBJ1-2,TRBD1,TRBV6-2/TRBV6-3,TGTGCCAGCAGCCGCGACAGGGGGTCCTATGGCTACACCTTC,CASSRDRGSYGYTF
.,TRBJ1-2,.,TRBV7-2,TGTGCCAGCAGCCCCGGCGGGTACCGCGACTATGGCTACACCTTC,CASSPGGYRDYGYTF
once,TRBJ2-3,TRBD2,TRBV5-8,TGTGCCAGCACCGGACTAGCGGGAGTACGGAAACGCGAATGGGCAGATACGCAGTATTTT,CASTGLAGVRKREWADTQYF
.,TRBJ2-3,TRBD1,TRBV28,TGTGCCAGCAGTTTTTTTAGGGGGCCTGGGGGAGATACGCAGTATTTT,CASSFFRGPGGDTQYF
.,TRBJ2-7,.,TRBV5-1,TGCGCCAGCAGCGGGGATTGGGGGCCCTACGAGCAGTACTTC,CASSGDWGPYEQYF
.,TRBJ2-2,.,TRBV7-8,TGTGCCAGCAGCTCCACACGTCGTGGGACACAGGGCGTCGGGGAGCTGTTTTTT,CASSSTRRGTQGVGELFF
.,TRBJ1-4,.,TRBV2,TGTGCCAGCAGTGAGCGCTCCCGGGGAAAACTGTTTTTT,CASSERSRGKLFF
.,TRBJ2-3,TRBD2,TRBV29-1,TGCAGCGTTGAACTGGGACTAGCGGGAGGAGATACGCAGTATTTT,CSVELGLAGGDTQYF
.,TRBJ1-5,TRBD1,TRBV18,TGTGCCAGCTCACCAGGGCAGGGGGGCCAGCCCCAGCATTTT,CASSPGQGGQPQHF
.,TRBJ1-1,TRBD1,TRBV5-6,TGTGCCAGCAGCCCGACAGGGTTCCCTATGAACACTGAAGCTTTCTTT,CASSPTGFPMNTEAFF
.,TRBJ2-7,TRBD1,TRBV10-3,TGTGCCACCTCCAAGGGGACAGCTTACGAGCAGTACTTC,CATSKGTAYEQYF